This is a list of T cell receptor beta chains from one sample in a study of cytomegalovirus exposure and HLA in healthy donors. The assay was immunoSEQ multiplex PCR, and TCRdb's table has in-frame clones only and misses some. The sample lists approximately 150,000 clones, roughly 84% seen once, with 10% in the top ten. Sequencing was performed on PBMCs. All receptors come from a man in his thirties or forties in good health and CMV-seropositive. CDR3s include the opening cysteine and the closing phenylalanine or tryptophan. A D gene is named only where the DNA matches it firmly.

CDR3aa: CASRKISGTGSYEQYF; len: 16; v_gene: TRBV7-9; d_gene: TRBD1; j_gene: TRBJ2-7
CDR3aa: CASSLIRGQGEETQYF; len: 16; v_gene: TRBV28; d_gene: TRBD1; j_gene: TRBJ2-5
CDR3aa: CASSVAQYNEQFF; len: 13; v_gene: TRBV9; d_gene: NA; j_gene: TRBJ2-1
CDR3aa: CASSLTGGDTEAFF; len: 14; v_gene: TRBV19; d_gene: TRBD1; j_gene: TRBJ1-1
CDR3aa: CASGATPYEQYF; len: 12; v_gene: TRBV19; d_gene: NA; j_gene: TRBJ2-7
CDR3aa: CASSRANTGELFF; len: 13; v_gene: TRBV6-5; d_gene: NA; j_gene: TRBJ2-2
CDR3aa: CASYLHGVSKAFF; len: 13; v_gene: TRBV5-6; d_gene: NA; j_gene: TRBJ1-1
CDR3aa: CASSDSSSGELFF; len: 13; v_gene: TRBV6-4; d_gene: NA; j_gene: TRBJ2-2
CDR3aa: CASSLGGGANYGYTF; len: 15; v_gene: TRBV5-6; d_gene: NA; j_gene: TRBJ1-2
CDR3aa: CAISIQSNYGYTF; len: 13; v_gene: TRBV10-3; d_gene: NA; j_gene: TRBJ1-2
CDR3aa: CASSLLFDRSSNQPQHF; len: 17; v_gene: TRBV27; d_gene: NA; j_gene: TRBJ1-5
CDR3aa: CAGRTANTEAFF; len: 12; v_gene: TRBV28; d_gene: NA; j_gene: TRBJ1-1
CDR3aa: CASSPPNWSHLYSNQPQHF; len: 19; v_gene: TRBV27; d_gene: NA; j_gene: TRBJ1-5
CDR3aa: CASSQELADMYNEQFF; len: 16; v_gene: TRBV4-2; d_gene: TRBD2; j_gene: TRBJ2-1
CDR3aa: CASSGSGEETQYF; len: 13; v_gene: TRBV10-1; d_gene: NA; j_gene: TRBJ2-5
CDR3aa: CASSEVRGSQTQYF; len: 14; v_gene: TRBV2; d_gene: NA; j_gene: TRBJ2-5
CDR3aa: CASSQPTSGSYEQYF; len: 15; v_gene: TRBV4-1; d_gene: TRBD2; j_gene: TRBJ2-7
CDR3aa: CASSFGRPSTDTQYF; len: 15; v_gene: TRBV27; d_gene: NA; j_gene: TRBJ2-3
CDR3aa: CASLDRGQYNEQFF; len: 14; v_gene: TRBV27; d_gene: TRBD1; j_gene: TRBJ2-1
CDR3aa: CAWSVQGAIDEQFF; len: 14; v_gene: TRBV30; d_gene: TRBD1; j_gene: TRBJ2-1